Listed below are T cell receptor beta chains from one sample, sequenced in a study of T cell responses to AZD1222 COVID-19 vaccine. Clones were sequenced by immunoSEQ multiplex PCR, and TCRdb holds only the in-frame ones, with some missing. Of over 100,000 clones in the sample, approximately 90% were seen once. The material was peripheral blood, obtained 28 days after the second AZD1222 dose. These receptors all come from an adult who received the AZD1222 COVID-19 vaccine. Both conserved end residues are part of each CDR3. The D gene is left open where the match is weak. Size is stated for part of the rows, as once, few or many counts, or as a class when the clone is expanded.

D gene,clone size,J gene,V gene,CDR3 protein,CDR3 DNA
NA,NA,TRBJ1-2,TRBV5-6,CASSLAQFGRNYGYTF,TGTGCCAGCAGCTTGGCCCAGTTCGGACGGAACTATGGCTACACCTTC
NA,once,TRBJ2-1,TRBV4-1,CASSQDPVGAFYNEQFF,TGCGCCAGCAGCCAAGATCCAGTGGGGGCGTTCTACAATGAGCAGTTCTTC
TRBD2,NA,TRBJ2-2,TRBV5-4,CASSILAGGNTGELFF,TGTGCCAGCAGCATACTAGCGGGAGGGAACACCGGGGAGCTGTTTTTT
TRBD1,NA,TRBJ1-2,TRBV11-2,CASSPGGGYGYTF,TGTGCCAGCAGCCCAGGGGGAGGCTATGGCTACACCTTC
TRBD1,NA,TRBJ1-5,TRBV28,CASTLPVGGYQPQHF,TGTGCCAGCACCCTACCGGTAGGGGGCTATCAGCCCCAGCATTTT
NA,NA,TRBJ1-6,TRBV28,CASHGQGSSYNSPLHF,TGTGCCAGCCATGGGCAGGGAAGCTCCTATAATTCACCCCTCCACTTT
NA,NA,TRBJ1-2,TRBV7-8,CASSTRQGYRYTF,TGTGCCAGCAGCACCCGTCAGGGATATCGCTACACCTTC
NA,NA,TRBJ1-6,TRBV19,CASSRGGGLNSPLHF,TGTGCCAGTAGCCGCGGGGGCGGATTAAACTCACCCCTCCACTTT
NA,NA,TRBJ2-7,TRBV6-5,CASTQQAGYEQYF,TGTGCCAGCACACAACAGGCGGGTTACGAGCAGTACTTC
TRBD2,NA,TRBJ2-1,TRBV11-2,CASSILAGRSNEQFF,TGTGCCAGCAGCATACTAGCGGGTAGGTCCAATGAGCAGTTCTTC
NA,NA,TRBJ2-1,TRBV27,CASSPTIAEYNEQFF,TGTGCCAGCAGTCCTACCATTGCGGAGTACAATGAGCAGTTCTTC
TRBD2,NA,TRBJ2-1,TRBV18,CASSPTSGRIYNEQFF,TGTGCCAGCTCACCCACTAGCGGGAGAATCTACAATGAGCAGTTCTTC
NA,NA,TRBJ2-3,TRBV3-1/TRBV3-2,CASSLDSGSTDTQYF,TGTGCCAGCAGCCTGGATAGCGGTAGCACAGATACGCAGTATTTT
TRBD2,NA,TRBJ2-2,TRBV6-2/TRBV6-3,CASSGLGTSFRGELFF,TGTGCCAGCAGTGGGCTGGGGACTAGCTTTCGCGGGGAGCTGTTTTTT
TRBD1,NA,TRBJ2-2,TRBV3-1/TRBV3-2,CASSQEQGGGGELFF,TGTGCCAGCAGCCAAGAACAGGGGGGAGGAGGGGAGCTGTTTTTT
NA,NA,TRBJ1-5,TRBV7-9,CASSLTDSNQPQHF,TGTGCCAGCAGCTTAACGGATAGCAATCAGCCCCAGCATTTT
NA,once,TRBJ2-3,TRBV7-3,CASSPGQGFGTDTQYF,TGTGCCAGCAGCCCCGGCCAGGGTTTTGGCACAGATACGCAGTATTTT
NA,NA,TRBJ1-2,TRBV4-1,CASSQRWSGDGYTF,TGCGCCAGCAGCCAACGGTGGTCAGGGGATGGCTACACTTTC
NA,NA,TRBJ1-2,TRBV9,CASSSFLSHPLQNYGYTF,TGTGCCAGCAGCTCTTTTCTTTCCCATCCATTACAGAACTATGGCTACACCTTC
TRBD1,NA,TRBJ2-5,TRBV27,CASSLNRGETQYF,TGTGCCAGCAGCCTGAACAGGGGAGAGACCCAGTACTTC
NA,NA,TRBJ1-1,TRBV7-9,CASSFQENTEAFF,TGTGCCAGCAGCTTTCAGGAGAACACTGAAGCTTTCTTT
TRBD1,NA,TRBJ1-6,TRBV5-1,CASSLGQGSYNSPLHF,TGCGCCAGCAGCTTGGGACAGGGGTCCTATAATTCACCCCTCCACTTT
NA,NA,TRBJ1-5,TRBV27,CASSRNRGNQPQHF,TGTGCCAGCAGTAGAAACAGGGGCAATCAGCCCCAGCATTTT
NA,NA,TRBJ2-5,TRBV7-8,CASSFAGIETQYF,TGTGCCAGCAGCTTTGCGGGGATAGAGACCCAGTACTTC
NA,NA,TRBJ1-3,TRBV18,CASSPSRGGNTIYF,TGTGCCAGCTCACCATCCAGGGGAGGAAACACCATATATTTT
NA,NA,TRBJ2-2,TRBV21-1,CASSKGQGFRVGELFF,TGTGCCAGCAGCAAGGGACAGGGGTTTCGGGTCGGGGAGCTGTTTTTT
NA,NA,TRBJ2-3,TRBV3-1/TRBV3-2,CASSLRQGTDTQYF,TGTGCCAGCAGCCTGAGGCAGGGAACAGATACGCAGTATTTT
NA,NA,TRBJ2-7,TRBV7-9,CASSIAGNYEQYF,TGTGCCAGCAGCATAGCCGGAAACTACGAGCAGTACTTC
NA,NA,TRBJ2-1,TRBV9,CASSPRVDGRIDNEQFF,TGTGCCAGCAGCCCCCGGGTCGACGGCCGGATCGACAATGAGCAGTTCTTC